This TCR beta chain is drawn from a study of shared clonotypes between healthy human individuals. CDR3 length: 16 amino acids. Trimming pared 2 bases from V and 0 bases from J, leaving 13 bases between. Germline V gene data show CDR1 as SGHVS and CDR2 as FNYEAQ. For each subset, genomic DNA was distributed in equal portions over several immunoSEQ plates. The table came from immunoSEQ multiplex PCR; TCRdb's copy has only in-frame clones and leaves some out. The sample yields around 690,000 clones, around 90% seen once. Each donor was a Caucasian adult residing in Nashville, Tennessee. The chain is built from TRBV7-6 and TRBJ1-1; D call uncertain. This TCR derives from a man younger than 35 in good health. Some clones in this sample may be carry-over from other donors' samples. The specimen sequenced was memory CD8+ T cells from PBMCs. Subset reported: CD45RO+ cells pooled with CCR7-negative TemRA cells. CDR3 amino acids: CASSLTAGRLNTEAFF. The CDR3 DNA reads as TGTGCCAGCAGCTTAACGGCAGGCCGTCTGAACACTGAAGCTTTCTTT.